The 14 T cell receptor beta chains below come from one sample, sequenced in a study of prognosis after radiotherapy for stage I lung cancer. TCR beta CDR3 amplification from genomic DNA was performed by two-round multiplex PCR. For every TRBV and TRBJ gene, a specific primer was used in first-round PCR. TCRdb called the multiplex PCR reads again in MiXCR, with one record for every CDR3 protein. This sample has 50,000 to 75,000 distinct CDR3 sequences, with about 30% found just once. This material consisted of PBMCs, taken before or after stereotactic body radiation therapy (not recorded which). Receptors were obtained from a donor of 50 years or more with non-small cell lung cancer.

In its sample, this clonotype was seen once. V is TRBV6-5 and J is TRBJ1-6; possibly TRBD1 for D (6 bases). V was pared by 2 bases and J by 11 bases, with 16 bases between. Germline V gene sequence: CDR1 MNHEY, CDR2 SVGAGI. The CDR3 is 15 amino acids. CDR3 sequence (DNA): TGTGCCAGCAGTTACGTTAACAGGGAGGATGCACCCCTCCACTTT. It is translated as CASSYVNREDAPLHF.

This clonotype came up many times. This chain joins TRBV6-1 and TRBJ2-7; 8 positions match TRBD1. Losses at the gene ends were 0 bases for V and 3 bases for J; bases not matched to a gene: 4. CDR3 length: 15 residues. Germline V lookup: CDR1 MNHNS, CDR2 SASEGT. In DNA, the CDR3 is TGTGCCAGCAGTGAAGCGGTCAGGGGGCTCTACGAGCAGTACTTC. It codes for CASSEAVRGLYEQYF.

In this sample, this clonotype turned up many times. The chain uses TRBV2 and TRBJ1-2; D may be TRBD1 (5 bases). The CDR3 covers 17 residues. Trimming shortened V by 5 bases and J by 4 bases, and 23 bases separated the two germline ends. Germline V gene lookup returns CDR1 SNHLY and CDR2 FYNNEI. CDR3 nucleotides: TGTGCCAGCAGTCCTGGCGGCTCAGGGCTTCTCGCCTATGGCTACACCTTC. It translates to CASSPGGSGLLAYGYTF.

As regards this clonotype: Since a much larger clone is just one base distant, this may be a read error. The V call is TRBV20-1, the J call TRBJ2-2; D could derive from TRBD1 or TRBD2 (6 bases each). This CDR3 is 16 amino acids long. Between the trimmed V and J ends, which lost 2 bases and 7 bases, there was a span of 20 bases. From germline, CDR1 is DFQATT and CDR2 SNEGSKA (reference sequence). The CDR3 loop is CSARRTHGGRDGELFF. The CDR3 nucleotides read TGCAGTGCTAGAAGAACGCATGGGGGGCGGGACGGGGAGCTGTTTTTT.

This clonotype appeared many times. V is TRBV4-3 and J is TRBJ2-7, with a possible D match to TRBD2 (7 bases). CDR1 and CDR2 from the germline V gene are LGHNA and YSLEER. The CDR3 loop spans 14 amino acids. V was cut by 1 base and J by 4 bases, with 11 bases left in between. In nucleotides, the CDR3 is TGCGCCAGCAGCCAAGGAGGGGGGGGGTACGAGCAGTACTTC. The encoded protein is CASSQGGGGYEQYF.

As for this clonotype: A much larger clone differs from this one at a single base, so this may be a read error. V and J are TRBV7-2 and TRBJ2-4, with TRBD2 as a possible D gene (5 bases). The CDR3 covers 15 residues. Looked up from germline, CDR1 is SGHTA and CDR2 is FQGNSA. The CDR3 sequence is CANSLSGLAKNIQYF. The CDR3 DNA reads TGTGCCAACAGCTTATCGGGGTTAGCCAAAAACATTCAGTACTTC.

This clonotype occurred many times. In DNA form, the CDR3 reads TGTGCCACCAGCAGACCCCCCGTAAGCTCTGGAAACACCATATATTTT. This sequence encodes CATSRPPVSSGNTIYF. The chain uses TRBV15 and TRBJ1-3, with D unresolved. The germline gives CDR1 LNHNV, CDR2 YYDKDF (reference sequence). This CDR3 comprises 16 residues. The V end was cut by 2 bases, the J end by 0 bases, with 11 bases between.

This clonotype has ten or more counts. The gene calls are TRBV11-1 and TRBJ1-5; TRBD1 might be the D (5 bases). Germline-derived CDR1 and CDR2 are SGHAT and FQDESV (reference sequence). The CDR3 loop spans 14 amino acids. V was clipped by 5 bases and J by 2 bases, with 10 bases between them. In DNA form, the CDR3 reads TGTGCCAGCAGCGCAGGGCTCGGCAATCAGCCCCAGCATTTT. It specifies CASSAGLGNQPQHF. Full variable domain (outside the CDR3, taken from reference TRBV11-1 and TRBJ1-5): EAEVAQSPRYKITEKSQAVAFWCDPISGHATLYWYRQILGQGPELLVQFQDESVVDDSQLPKDRFSAERLKGVDSTLKIQPAELGDSAMYLCASSAGLGNQPQHFGDGTRLSIL.

This clonotype showed up many times. The V call is TRBV7-2, the J call TRBJ1-5; possibly TRBD1 for D (5 bases). Germline CDR1 SGHTA, CDR2 FQGNSA. The CDR3 is 14 residues long. Trimming pared 2 bases from V and 6 bases from J, leaving 11 bases between. The CDR3, as DNA: TGTGCCAGCAGCTTAAGTTGGGGGGGTCAGCCCCAGCATTTT. The encoded protein is CASSLSWGGQPQHF.

As concerns this clonotype: A much larger clonotype is one base distant, so this may be a read error. This rearrangement joins TRBV29-1 to TRBJ2-1; the match to TRBD2 covers 15 bases. Per germline, CDR1 SQVTM and CDR2 ANQGSEA. J was trimmed by 6 bases and V by 6 bases; bases with no gene match: 12. The CDR3 is 17 residues long. The CDR3 DNA reads TGCAGCGTGTCAAGAAAAGGGACTAGCGGGGGGTCCAATGAGCAGTTCTTC. As protein: CSVSRKGTSGGSNEQFF.

This clonotype was detected ten times or more. V is TRBV2 and J is TRBJ1-5; 9 bases fit TRBD1. Germline V CDR1 and CDR2: SNHLY, FYNNEI. This CDR3 comprises 16 residues. Trimming removed 7 bases from V and 4 bases from J; junction bases left unmatched: 11. CDR3 protein: CASTIEQGAGNQPQHF. In nucleotides, the CDR3 is TGTGCCAGCACCATCGAACAGGGGGCTGGGAATCAGCCCCAGCATTTT.

In the case of this clonotype: One end of the junction varies from germline; a read error may be responsible. CDR3 region: CDSSYDRDGAPLHF. In DNA form, the CDR3 reads TGTGACAGCAGCTACGACAGAGACGGTGCACCCCTCCACTTT. The chain is built from TRBV7-9 and TRBJ1-6; D is perhaps TRBD1 (5 bases). CDR3 length equals 14 residues. Germline V CDR1 and CDR2: SEHNR, FQNEAQ (reference sequence).

V gene TRBV7-9 combines with J gene TRBJ1-1; no clear D gene. Trimming shortened V by 8 bases and J by 0 bases, and 13 bases separated the two germline ends. Germline CDR1 SEHNR, CDR2 FQNEAQ (reference sequence). The CDR3 totals 14 residues. CDR3 sequence: CASGLTRMNTEAFF. CDR3 DNA: TGTGCCAGCGGATTAACCCGGATGAACACTGAAGCTTTCTTT.

This clonotype was seen repeatedly, ten times or more. The gene calls are TRBV6-1 and TRBJ1-1; no definite D call. The V end lost 7 bases, the J end lost 4 bases, and 7 bases lay between the germline ends. The CDR3 spans 11 residues. Germline V lookup: CDR1 MNHNS, CDR2 SASEGT. The CDR3 is CASTKGTEAFF. CDR3 bases: TGTGCCAGCACCAAAGGCACTGAAGCTTTCTTT.